This T cell receptor (beta chain) was obtained from a study of vaccination and CD4 T cells after COVID-19. Background on the study: With a range of 35 to 161, the median interval from diagnosis to drawing post-COVID samples was 100 to 110 days. The stimulus for the cells was overlapping spike peptides derived from SARS-CoV-2, HCoV-NL63, HCoV-OC43 and HCoV-229E.

CD4+ T cells that had been cultured provided DNA sequenced with the Oncomine TCR Beta short-read assay. TCRdb itself ran the PCR reads through MiXCR, one entry per CDR3 protein. Of thousands of distinct CDR3 sequences in the sample, about 20% were seen once. As to treatment: approximately nine-day PBMC culture with coronavirus spike peptide pools or control peptides (ViraFEST assay). The germline V gene encodes CDR1 MGHDK and CDR2 SYGVNS. The CDR3 is 13 residues long. V gave up 5 bases and J gave up 5 bases; unmatched junction bases: 4. This clonotype was found a few times. The antigen is unknown. Material: CD4+ T cells from blood, cultured in vitro. This clonotype originated in a human donor who had recovered from COVID-19. This chain joins TRBV25-1 and TRBJ2-5; TRBD1 matches 8 bases. CDR3 DNA sequence: TGTGCCAGCAGTAGAAGGACAGGGGAGACCCAGTACTTC. Amino acid sequence: CASSRRTGETQYF.